One sample yielded the 31 T cell receptor beta chains listed below, sequenced in a study of cytomegalovirus exposure and HLA in healthy donors. Method: immunoSEQ multiplex PCR; TCRdb's copy keeps in-frame clones and lacks some. The sample contains about 38,000 clones, approximately 92% of which appear only once. Sample: PBMCs. The receptors come from a man younger than 30 in good health and CMV-seronegative.

The chain couples TRBV6-6 to TRBJ2-7; TRBD2 matches 9 bases. J lost 4 bases, V lost 6 bases, and 4 bases had no gene match. In germline, CDR1 is MNHNY, CDR2 SVGAGI (reference sequence). The CDR3 is made up of 13 amino acids. The CDR3 protein is CASSPTSGYEQYF. The DNA of the CDR3 is TGTGCCAGCAGCCCAACTAGCGGGTACGAGCAGTACTTC.

The V gene is TRBV7-3, the J gene TRBJ2-5; a weak D match, TRBD1 (7 bases). Germline V gene lookup returns CDR1 SGHTA and CDR2 FQGTGA. CDR3 size: 14 residues. Between the trimmed V and J ends, which lost 5 bases and 5 bases, there was a span of 15 bases. In DNA, the CDR3 is TGTGCCAGCAGCAGGACAGGAGGGATGGAGACCCAGTACTTC. Translated, it gives CASSRTGGMETQYF.

The chain links TRBV10-3 to TRBJ1-1, with D maybe TRBD1 (5 bases). CDR1 ENHRY and CDR2 SYGVKD come from the germline V gene. This CDR3 is 14 amino acids long. V gave up 2 bases and J gave up 4 bases, with 11 bases separating them. The CDR3 protein is CAISENGGGTEAFF. The DNA of the CDR3 is TGTGCCATCAGTGAGAACGGGGGAGGCACTGAAGCTTTCTTT.

The chain employs TRBV28 and TRBJ2-3, with TRBD2 matching over 9 bases. Germline trimming cut 3 bases from V and 7 bases from J; bases unmatched to any gene: 8. The length of the CDR3 is 15 residues. CDR1 is MDHEN and CDR2 is SYDVKM in the germline V gene. The CDR3 sequence is CASSFLAAGGYTQYF. The DNA of the CDR3 is TGTGCCAGCAGTTTTTTAGCGGCGGGAGGGTATACGCAGTATTTT. Filled out from reference TRBV28 and TRBJ2-3, the complete variable domain reads DVKVTQSSRYLVKRTGEKVFLECVQDMDHENMFWYRQDPGLGLRLIYFSYDVKMKEKGDIPEGYSVSREKKERFSLILESASTNQTSMYLCASSFLAAGGYTQYFGPGTRLTVL.

CDR3 amino acids: CASSPGQGETQYF. DNA for the CDR3: TGCGCCAGCAGCCCGGGACAGGGGGAGACCCAGTACTTC. The chain couples TRBV5-1 to TRBJ2-5; 10 nucleotides line up with TRBD1. V lost 4 bases to trimming and J lost 5 bases; unmatched junction nucleotides: 2. The CDR3 is made up of 13 amino acids. The germline V gene has CDR1 SGHRS and CDR2 YFSETQ.

The V call is TRBV9, the J call TRBJ2-7; TRBD2 is a possible D gene (6 bases). The germline CDR1 and CDR2 sequences are SGDLS and YYNGEE. The CDR3 length is 16 residues. Between the trimmed V and J ends, which lost 0 bases and 7 bases, there was a span of 20 bases. This CDR3 reads CASSVGAGTHSWEQYF. For the CDR3, the DNA is TGTGCCAGCAGCGTAGGGGCGGGAACCCATTCCTGGGAGCAGTACTTC.

V gene TRBV5-1 combines with J gene TRBJ1-2; D is unresolved. The V end lost 4 bases, the J end lost 3 bases, and 10 bases lay between the germline ends. Germline V CDR1 and CDR2: SGHRS, YFSETQ. The CDR3 runs 13 residues. The CDR3 region has the DNA TGCGCCAGCAGCGCGGCGGGAGACTATGGCTACACCTTC. Protein: CASSAAGDYGYTF. The variable domain in full, completed from reference TRBV5-1 and TRBJ1-2, reads KAGVTQTPRYLIKTRGQQVTLSCSPISGHRSVSWYQQTPGQGLQFLFEYFSETQRNKGNFPGRFSGRQFSNSRSEMNVSTLELGDSALYLCASSAAGDYGYTFGSGTRLTVV.

V and J are TRBV9 and TRBJ1-3; D may be TRBD1 (6 bases). The CDR3 length is 15 residues. Trimming stripped 3 bases from V and 2 bases from J, with 12 bases between. Germline V lookup: CDR1 SGDLS, CDR2 YYNGEE. CDR3: CASSGQGKTGNTIYF. The DNA for the CDR3 is TGTGCCAGCAGCGGGCAGGGGAAGACTGGAAACACCATATATTTT.

This sequence joins TRBV9 and TRBJ2-1; 8 positions match TRBD2. The V and J ends lost 3 bases and 2 bases, in that order; junction bases with no gene match: 10. Germline V gene sequence: CDR1 SGDLS, CDR2 YYNGEE. This CDR3 has 17 amino acids. The CDR3 protein is CASSGAFETSAYNEQFF. CDR3 in DNA: TGTGCCAGCAGCGGAGCCTTTGAGACTAGCGCCTACAATGAGCAGTTCTTC.

The J gene is TRBJ1-5, the V gene TRBV2, with 8 bases fitting TRBD1. The germline V gene encodes CDR1 SNHLY and CDR2 FYNNEI. V trimming: 4 bases; J trimming: 4 bases; junction bases outside the gene matches: 6. The CDR3 is made up of 15 amino acids. This CDR3 reads CASSGPGQGNQPQHF. DNA for the CDR3: TGTGCCAGCAGTGGGCCCGGACAGGGTAATCAGCCCCAGCATTTT.

The chain is built from TRBV27 and TRBJ2-3, with a weak D call TRBD2 (6 bases). The V and J ends lost 6 bases and 0 bases respectively, with 10 bases between them. This CDR3 is 14 amino acids long. CDR1 and CDR2 (germline): MNHEY, SMNVEV (reference sequence). The CDR3 reads CASRGLASTDTQYF. The CDR3 nucleotides read TGTGCCAGCAGGGGACTGGCTAGCACAGATACGCAGTATTTT.

The chain joins TRBV4-1 to TRBJ1-2, with a possible D match to TRBD1 (6 bases). The CDR3 totals 16 residues. V was cut by 1 base and J by 5 bases, with 17 bases left in between. Germline V gene lookup returns CDR1 MGHRA and CDR2 YSYEKL. Here the CDR3 reads CASSQVPGGGSYGYTF. In DNA, the CDR3 is TGCGCCAGCAGCCAAGTTCCCGGGGGGGGCTCATATGGCTACACCTTC.

The V call is TRBV7-9, the J call TRBJ1-1, with 7 bases fitting TRBD1. CDR3 size: 15 residues. CDR1 and CDR2 from the germline V gene are SEHNR and FQNEAQ (reference sequence). The ends lost 5 bases at V and 1 base at J; junction bases unmatched: 7. CDR3 nucleotides: TGTGCCAGCAGCATAAGACAGGGCGAGAACACTGAAGCTTTCTTT. Translated, it gives CASSIRQGENTEAFF.

This sequence joins TRBV2 and TRBJ2-1; D not certain. Trimming stripped 6 bases from V and 9 bases from J, with 9 bases between. The CDR3 is made up of 11 amino acids. Per the germline V gene, CDR1 is SNHLY and CDR2 is FYNNEI. The CDR3 sequence: CASSAIFEQFF. The CDR3 DNA follows: TGTGCCAGCAGCGCGATTTTTGAGCAGTTCTTC.

V gene TRBV7-9 combines with J gene TRBJ2-5, with 7 bases matching TRBD2. This CDR3 has 14 residues. V dropped 1 base and J dropped 4; count of bases not matched to a gene: 3. The V gene's germline CDR1 is SEHNR and CDR2 FQNEAQ (reference sequence). CDR3 sequence reads: CASSLDGEGETQYF. As DNA, the CDR3 is TGTGCCAGCAGCTTAGACGGGGAGGGAGAGACCCAGTACTTC.

V and J are TRBV5-1 and TRBJ2-1, with D perhaps TRBD2 (6 bases). Trimming took 4 bases from V and 7 from J, leaving 9 bases between them. The CDR3 consists of 12 residues. In germline, CDR1 is SGHRS, CDR2 YFSETQ. CDR3 sequence (DNA): TGCGCCAGCAGCCGGGAGTATAATGAGCAGTTCTTC. This gives the protein CASSREYNEQFF.

V is TRBV30 and J is TRBJ1-2, with no clear D. Germline V gene sequence: CDR1 GTSNPN, CDR2 SVGIG (reference sequence). The CDR3 runs 13 residues. The V end lost 3 bases, the J end lost 4 bases, and 12 bases lay between the germline ends. CDR3 sequence (DNA): TGTGCCTGGAGCGATAGGCGAGGCTATGGCTACACCTTC. Protein product: CAWSDRRGYGYTF. Filled out from reference TRBV30 and TRBJ1-2, the complete variable domain reads SQTIHQWPATLVQPVGSPLSLECTVEGTSNPNLYWYRQAAGRGLQLLFYSVGIGQISSEVPQNLSASRPQDRQFILSSKKLLLSDSGFYLCAWSDRRGYGYTFGSGTRLTVV.

The rearrangement uses TRBV18 and TRBJ1-2; TRBD1 aligns across 9 bases. The germline V gene has CDR1 KGHSH and CDR2 LQKENI. The CDR3 extends over 14 amino acids. After removal of 4 bases from V and 8 bases from J, the junction contained 8 bases not matched to a gene. The CDR3 DNA reads TGTGCCAGCTCACTACAAGACAGGGGGGAAGGCTACACCTTC. Its protein is CASSLQDRGEGYTF. Full variable domain (remainder filled in from reference TRBV18 and TRBJ1-2): NAGVMQNPRHLVRRRGQEARLRCSPMKGHSHVYWYRQLPEEGLKFMVYLQKENIIDESGMPKERFSAEFPKEGPSILRIQQVVRGDSAAYFCASSLQDRGEGYTFGSGTRLTVV.

The chain uses TRBV15 and TRBJ2-7; the D gene is possibly TRBD2 (5 bases). The CDR3 totals 12 residues. Trimming took 5 bases from V and 6 from J, leaving 11 bases between them. The germline gives CDR1 LNHNV, CDR2 YYDKDF (reference sequence). The CDR3: CATSLEGGEQYF. DNA of the CDR3: TGTGCCACCAGCTTAGAGGGTGGCGAGCAGTACTTC.

This clone has only a few counts. V gene TRBV6-4 combines with J gene TRBJ2-3; D gene ambiguous. V was cut by 0 bases and J by 0 bases, with 7 bases left in between. There are 15 residues in the CDR3. Germline V lookup: CDR1 MRHNA, CDR2 SNTAGT. CDR3 sequence (DNA): TGTGCCAGCAGTGACTCTGAGACTAGCACAGATACGCAGTATTTT. This codes for CASSDSETSTDTQYF.

V usage is TRBV6-1 and J usage is TRBJ1-1; D is unresolved. The ends were cut back, 0 bases at V and 2 bases at J, with 16 bases in the middle. From germline, CDR1 is MNHNS and CDR2 SASEGT. CDR3 length: 17 residues. For the CDR3, the DNA is TGTGCCAGCAGTGAAGCGCTTCGGAGGTTAGGAAACACTGAAGCTTTCTTT. Translating it yields CASSEALRRLGNTEAFF.

The CDR3 here is CASRAPAYYEQYF. The CDR3 bases are TGTGCCAGCAGGGCCCCTGCATACTACGAGCAGTACTTC. The chain uses TRBV2 and TRBJ2-7, with D unresolved. Trimming stripped 6 bases from V and 3 bases from J, with 12 bases between. Germline CDR1 SNHLY, CDR2 FYNNEI. This CDR3 contains 13 residues.

The sample holds one count of this clone. The chain is built from TRBV19 and TRBJ2-1, with a possible D match to TRBD2 (6 bases). Looked up from germline, CDR1 is LNHDA and CDR2 is SQIVND (reference sequence). The CDR3 has 14 amino acids. Deletions cut 5 bases from V and 8 bases from J, with 16 bases between. The CDR3 DNA sequence: TGTGCCAGTAGTCCTCCCTCCTGGGGGGATGAGCAGTTCTTC. Its protein is CASSPPSWGDEQFF.

The chain recombines TRBV27 with TRBJ1-6; D gene unclear. This CDR3 has 15 residues. Trimming cost V 3 bases and J 5 bases, with 11 bases left between them. The germline V gene encodes CDR1 MNHEY and CDR2 SMNVEV (reference sequence). CDR3 region: CASSFEQRHNSPLHF. CDR3 in DNA: TGTGCCAGCAGTTTCGAGCAGCGACATAATTCACCCCTCCACTTT.

The count of this clone is one. The rearrangement uses TRBV6-6 and TRBJ1-4; 8 positions match TRBD1. With 5 bases clipped from V and 10 bases from J, the junction kept 12 bases outside the gene matches. The CDR3 runs 15 residues. The germline V gene has CDR1 MNHNY and CDR2 SVGAGI (reference sequence). The DNA for the CDR3 is TGTGCCAGCAGTGCAATGACAGGGGAGGAGGGAAAACTGTTTTTT. This sequence encodes CASSAMTGEEGKLFF.

Points on this clone: At one of its ends the junction is not consistent with the germline gene, which may arise from a read error. J is TRBJ1-1 and V is TRBV6-5, with no clear D. Germline-derived CDR1 and CDR2 are MNHEY and SVGAGI. The CDR3 runs 16 residues. The CDR3 is CASTYLGLDGNTEAFF. In DNA, the CDR3 is TGTGCCAGCACTTACCTAGGACTGGATGGGAACACTGAAGCTTTCTTT.

The chain joins TRBV14 to TRBJ1-1; D uncertain. The CDR3 covers 15 residues. V was trimmed by 4 bases and J by 0 bases, leaving 12 bases between them. CDR1 and CDR2 from the germline V gene are SGHDN and FVKESK. The CDR3 loop is CASSLDWAMNTEAFF. The CDR3 region has the DNA TGTGCCAGCAGCCTGGATTGGGCGATGAACACTGAAGCTTTCTTT. Using reference TRBV14 and TRBJ1-1 for the parts outside the CDR3, the full variable domain is EAGVTQFPSHSVIEKGQTVTLRCDPISGHDNLYWYRRVMGKEIKFLLHFVKESKQDESGMPNNRFLAERTGGTYSTLKVQPAELEDSGVYFCASSLDWAMNTEAFFGQGTRLTVV.

This chain uses TRBV21-1 with TRBJ1-4. TRBV21-1 is classified as a pseudogene. The CDR3 runs 17 residues. The CDR3 reads CASSKADRNGGGMKLFF. DNA for the CDR3: TGTGCCAGCAGCAAAGCCGATCGCAATGGGGGGGGTATGAAACTGTTTTTT.

This chain joins TRBV7-3 and TRBJ2-1; a weak D match, TRBD2 (5 bases). Trimming stripped 5 bases from V and 2 bases from J, with 16 bases between. The CDR3 has 16 amino acids. Looked up from germline, CDR1 is SGHTA and CDR2 is FQGTGA. CDR3: CASSRRGINAYNEQFF. The CDR3 DNA is TGTGCCAGCAGCCGCCGGGGTATAAACGCCTACAATGAGCAGTTCTTC.

The J gene is TRBJ1-5, the V gene TRBV28; 7 positions match TRBD1. The CDR3 sequence is 14 residues long. Trimming at V came to 3 bases and at J to 7 bases, leaving 6 bases not matched to a gene. Germline CDR1 and CDR2: MDHEN and SYDVKM. CDR3 bases: TGTGCCAGCAGTTTCAGGGGGTTACGACAGCCCCAGCATTTT. Translated, it gives CASSFRGLRQPQHF.

J is TRBJ2-1 and V is TRBV7-2; 10 bases are shared with TRBD2. With 1 base clipped from V and 10 bases from J, the junction kept 10 bases outside the gene matches. Germline values: CDR1 SGHTA, CDR2 FQGNSA. This CDR3 contains 16 residues. This CDR3 is CASSLEGSSGGREQFF. The DNA of the CDR3 is TGTGCCAGCAGCTTAGAAGGTTCTAGCGGGGGTCGGGAGCAGTTCTTC.